Reported below is one T cell receptor (beta chain). The antigen is undetermined. Produced via immunoSEQ multiplex PCR; TCRdb's table is partial and in-frame only. Of under 250,000 clones listed, about 93% are singletons. The data stem from a study of T cell responses to AZD1222 COVID-19 vaccine. The CDR3 runs 18 residues. Findings and limits, study-wide: After two AZD1222 doses, spike-specific TCR breadth and depth rose versus day 0.

The material sequenced was peripheral blood, taken on day 0 of MenACWY control vaccination. This sequence originates from an adult in good health. This rearrangement joins TRBV21-1 to TRBJ2-7; TRBD2, the D gene given by the table, was not confirmed from the DNA. TRBV21-1 corresponds to a pseudogene. Here the CDR3 DNA reads TGTGCCAGCAGCAAAAAGTATCGAGCTAGCGGGGGGGTCTACGAGCAGTACTTC. Protein sequence: CASSKKYRASGGVYEQYF.